Listed below are T cell receptor beta chains from one sample, sequenced in a study of CD8 T cells in ankylosing spondylitis. TCRdb redid the calling of the 5' RACE reads with MiXCR, one entry per CDR3 protein. The sample holds hundreds of thousands of distinct CDR3 sequences; 25% to 30% are singletons and the top ten take about 0.92%. Material: blood, either unsorted or a sorted T cell fraction (not recorded which). These receptors all stem from a male donor with ankylosing spondylitis. CDR3s leave out the opening cysteine and the closing phenylalanine or tryptophan. Where a row states a size, it is once, few, many or the class of an expanded clone; other rows omit it.

clone_size | v_call | cdr3_aa
few | TRBV11-2 | ASSRGTSGYQETQY
few | TRBV7-8 | ASSPTYENGYT
. | TRBV11-2 | ASSFQGQGPYEQY
few | TRBV29-1 | SVVASTDTQY
many | TRBV10-2 | ASSKGRAGAADTQY
few | TRBV5-1 | ASSPRTEPYEQY
many | TRBV5-1 | ASSLASANGDYGYT
few | TRBV7-7 | ASISDGNGYEQY
. | TRBV4-1 | ASSQEGSLETGDTQY
. | TRBV2 | ASSEGAGFVNQPQH
few | TRBV12-3/TRBV12-4 | ASSSRTSPYEQY
few | TRBV7-9 | ASSPQGAGNTIY
few | TRBV29-1 | SAASGDEKLF
. | TRBV27 | ASTPFLGGAGTEAF
. | TRBV4-2 | ASSQDIGIANYGYT
few | TRBV20-1 | SARSDPNTEAF
. | TRBV27 | ASSHFAQGNQPQH
. | TRBV3-1 | ASSQGQGGTQY
. | TRBV20-1 | SARDSGSGETQY
many | TRBV27 | ASSSRTLTNYGYT
few | TRBV5-1 | ASSLHEQGEAF
. | TRBV18 | ASSRWDLRRDTEAF
. | TRBV7-2 | ASSASSGSYNEQF
once | TRBV2 | ASTSRTDQETQY
. | TRBV20-1 | SASPGNQPQH
many | TRBV11-2 | ASSLLAGGYNEQF
. | TRBV3-1 | ASTPPGRTNTEAF
few | TRBV29-1 | SAGGPRTDTQY
few | TRBV6-1 | ASRPSVLAGLQETQY
. | TRBV12-3/TRBV12-4 | ASTRALAGSPLH
few | TRBV11-3 | ASSRAGGPNTQY
. | TRBV13 | ASSLYGTDDSQRYEQY
. | TRBV11-2 | ASSLAASRGGFPLH
few | TRBV20-1 | SALAGASSDTQY
few | TRBV18 | ASSPPAGTSGLQETQY
. | TRBV2 | ASSGVAVTEAF
few | TRBV20-1 | SATEGGGYT
many | TRBV18 | ASSRQGNTEAF
. | TRBV6-1 | ASSGPPGLAGYNEQF
few | TRBV29-1 | SVGRDRVGEQY
. | TRBV20-1 | SALDLSSYNEQF
. | TRBV20-1 | SARESGSSYNEQF
. | TRBV2 | ASSVELAGRTETQY
. | TRBV3-1 | ASSQDVGYNEQF
. | TRBV19 | ASSIPPGLAGGPGNEQF
. | TRBV20-1 | SAQKLEGYGYT
. | TRBV5-8 | ASLTGYYTSTDTQY
. | TRBV27 | ASSLLPPGGNQPQH
few | TRBV24-1 | ATSDTGGASYNEQF
. | TRBV5-6 | ASTRDRGGYEQF
few | TRBV19 | ASRQGVGGELF
. | TRBV7-2 | ASSLYFFSGNTIY
few | TRBV11-3 | ASNRGGSTDTQY